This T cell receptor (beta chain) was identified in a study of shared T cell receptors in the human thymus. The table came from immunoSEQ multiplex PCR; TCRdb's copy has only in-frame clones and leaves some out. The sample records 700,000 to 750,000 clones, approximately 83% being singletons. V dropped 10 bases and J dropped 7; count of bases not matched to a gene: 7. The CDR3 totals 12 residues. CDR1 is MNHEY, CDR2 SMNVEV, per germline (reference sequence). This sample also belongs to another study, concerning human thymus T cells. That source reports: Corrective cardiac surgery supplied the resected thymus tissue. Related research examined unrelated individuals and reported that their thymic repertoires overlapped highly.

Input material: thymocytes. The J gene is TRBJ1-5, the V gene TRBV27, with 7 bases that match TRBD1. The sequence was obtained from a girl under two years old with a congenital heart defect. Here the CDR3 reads CAIHRGYQPQHF. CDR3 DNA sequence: TGTGCCATCCACAGGGGTTACCAGCCCCAGCATTTT.